The T cell receptor (beta chain) under discussion was sequenced for a study of T cells in Graves' hyperthyroidism and ophthalmopathy. Points from the study as a whole: The model's output predicted ophthalmopathy at a median of 6.5 months prior to onset.

The CDR3 spans 14 residues. The germline gives CDR1 SGHRS, CDR2 YFSETQ. The junction had 3 bases not matched to a gene; V was cut back by 4 bases and J by 2 bases. TCR beta CDR3 sequences were amplified from RNA transcripts. Using the HTBI primer set, a first-round RT-PCR was run on the TCR CDR3. Each CDR3 protein gets one entry after TCRdb re-called the multiplex PCR reads with MiXCR. The sample contains more than 550,000 distinct CDR3 sequences, under 20% of which appear only once. As regards this clonotype: Its antigen is unknown.

The source is a woman aged 45-65 years with Graves' hyperthyroidism that later progressed to Graves' ophthalmopathy. The chain has TRBV5-1 and TRBJ2-7, with TRBD2 identical over 10 bases. The sequenced sample consisted of blood. In DNA form, the CDR3 reads TGCGCCAGCAGCCTAACTAGCGGGACCTACGAGCAGTACTTC. Encoded protein: CASSLTSGTYEQYF.